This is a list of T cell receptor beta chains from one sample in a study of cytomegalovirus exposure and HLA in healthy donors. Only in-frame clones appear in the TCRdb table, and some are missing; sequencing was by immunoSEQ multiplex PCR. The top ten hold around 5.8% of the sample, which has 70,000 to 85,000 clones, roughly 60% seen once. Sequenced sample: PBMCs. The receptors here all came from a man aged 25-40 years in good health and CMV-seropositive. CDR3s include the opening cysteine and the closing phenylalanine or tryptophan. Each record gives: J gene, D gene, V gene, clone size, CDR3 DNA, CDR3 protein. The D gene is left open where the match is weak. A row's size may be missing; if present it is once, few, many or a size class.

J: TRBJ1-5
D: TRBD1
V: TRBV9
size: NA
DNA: TGTGCCAGCAGCCTAAGCGGGACCCCGGGACAGGGATTTCTTTGGCAGCCCCAGCATTTT
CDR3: CASSLSGTPGQGFLWQPQHF

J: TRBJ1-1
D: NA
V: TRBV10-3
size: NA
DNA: TGTGCCATCAGGAGGGACATTGCGAACACTGAAGCTTTCTTT
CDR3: CAIRRDIANTEAFF

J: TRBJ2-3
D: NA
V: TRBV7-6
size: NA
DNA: TGTGCCAGCAGCTTATTGTTAGCAGTTGATACGCAGTATTTT
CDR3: CASSLLLAVDTQYF

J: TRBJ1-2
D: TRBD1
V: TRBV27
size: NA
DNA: TGTGCCAGCAGTTTAAGCGGGGGACAGGGTAGCGGCTACACCTTC
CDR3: CASSLSGGQGSGYTF

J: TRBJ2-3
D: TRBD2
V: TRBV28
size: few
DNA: TGTGCCAGCAGTCTCGGCGGACTAGCGGGAACAGATACGCAGTATTTT
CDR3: CASSLGGLAGTDTQYF

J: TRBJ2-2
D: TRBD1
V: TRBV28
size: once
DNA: TGTGCCAGCAGTGACTTGGGGACAGCAACCGGGGAGCTGTTTTTT
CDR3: CASSDLGTATGELFF

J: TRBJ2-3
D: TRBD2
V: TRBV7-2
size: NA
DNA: TGTGCCAGCAGCTTTCGCGGGAGGGCCACAGATACGCAGTATTTT
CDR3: CASSFRGRATDTQYF

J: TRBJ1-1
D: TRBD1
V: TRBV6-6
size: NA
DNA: TGTGCCAGCAGTTACTCGGGACAGGCTGGCACTGAAGCTTTCTTT
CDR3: CASSYSGQAGTEAFF

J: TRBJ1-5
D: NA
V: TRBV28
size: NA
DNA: TGTGCCAGCAGCCCGATGGAGGGCCACCAGCCCCAGCATTTT
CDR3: CASSPMEGHQPQHF

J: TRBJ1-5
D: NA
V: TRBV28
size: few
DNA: TGTGCCAGCAGTTTTAGGGGAGGCGGCAATCAGCCCCAGCATTTT
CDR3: CASSFRGGGNQPQHF

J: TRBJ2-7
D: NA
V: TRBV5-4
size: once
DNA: TGTGCCAGCAGCCCGCGGGGTCCCTACGAGCAGTACTTC
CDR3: CASSPRGPYEQYF

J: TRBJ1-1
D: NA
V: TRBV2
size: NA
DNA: TGTGCCAGCAGTGAAGCGGCGTTATCGGGAATTGAAGCTTTCTTT
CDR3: CASSEAALSGIEAFF

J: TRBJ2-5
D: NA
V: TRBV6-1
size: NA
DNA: TGTGCCAGCAGCGCCCCTGGCAAAGAGACCCAGTACTTC
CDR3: CASSAPGKETQYF

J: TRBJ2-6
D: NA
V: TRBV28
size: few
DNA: TGTGCCAGCAGTTCTCACACAGGCGACTTAAACTCTGGGGCCAACGTCCTGACTTTC
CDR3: CASSSHTGDLNSGANVLTF

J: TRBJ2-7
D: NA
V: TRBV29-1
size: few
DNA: TGCAGCGTGGAGCAGGGAGGCGGTTGGGGCGAGCAGTACTTC
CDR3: CSVEQGGGWGEQYF

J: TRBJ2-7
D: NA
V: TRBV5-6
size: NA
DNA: TGTGCCAGCAGACCGTCCACGTCGGTCGGCGAGCAGTACTTC
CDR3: CASRPSTSVGEQYF

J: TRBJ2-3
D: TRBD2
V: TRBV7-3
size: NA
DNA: TGTGCCAGCAGCTCCGGACTAGCGACAGATACGCAGTATTTT
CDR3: CASSSGLATDTQYF

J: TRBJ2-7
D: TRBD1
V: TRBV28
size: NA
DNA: TGTGCCAGCAGCACCTCAAGGACAGGGGGTGAGCAGTACTTC
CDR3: CASSTSRTGGEQYF

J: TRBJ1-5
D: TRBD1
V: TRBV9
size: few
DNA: TGTGCCAGCAGCGTAGGACAGGGGGCAGGTAATCAGCCCCAGCATTTT
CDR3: CASSVGQGAGNQPQHF

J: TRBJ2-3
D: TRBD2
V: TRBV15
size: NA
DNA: TGTGCCACCAGCAGAGATGGACTAGCGGGTAGTAGCACAGATACGCAGTATTTT
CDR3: CATSRDGLAGSSTDTQYF

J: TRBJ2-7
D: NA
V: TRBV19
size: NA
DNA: TGTGCCAGTAGTATTGCCCGGGACCGGGGGGAGCAGTACTTC
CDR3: CASSIARDRGEQYF

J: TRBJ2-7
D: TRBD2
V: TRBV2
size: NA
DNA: TGTGCCACCCAGGGACTAGCGGGCTCCGCCTACGAGCAGTACTTC
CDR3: CATQGLAGSAYEQYF

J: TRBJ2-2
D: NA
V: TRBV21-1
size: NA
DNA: TGTGCCAGCAGCAGTTACCCCGGGACTACCATGATAGCGACCGGGGAGCTGTTTTTT
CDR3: CASSSYPGTTMIATGELFF

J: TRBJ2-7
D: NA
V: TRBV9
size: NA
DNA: TGTGCCAGCAGCGTTGAAGGGGCAGGTGAGCAGTACTTC
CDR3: CASSVEGAGEQYF